One sample yielded the 14 T cell receptor beta chains listed below, sequenced in a study of T cells in Graves' hyperthyroidism and ophthalmopathy. RNA transcripts were the template for amplifying TCR beta CDR3 regions. A set of HTBI primers served as the primers for a first-round RT-PCR of the TCR CDR3. TCRdb re-called the multiplex PCR reads with MiXCR, one entry per CDR3 protein. The sample lists fewer than 650,000 distinct CDR3 sequences, approximately 15% occurring once. Sequenced input: blood. The receptors shown here come from a woman younger than 30 with Graves' ophthalmopathy.

This clonotype was detected ten times or more. J is TRBJ2-7 and V is TRBV27, with D tentatively TRBD1 or TRBD2 (7 bases each). V was trimmed by 6 bases and J by 6 bases, leaving 18 bases between them. Germline V gene lookup returns CDR1 MNHEY and CDR2 SMNVEV (reference sequence). CDR3 length equals 14 residues. CDR3 residues: CASSPRGDSSEQYF. The CDR3 DNA follows: TGTGCCAGCAGCCCTCGGGGGGACAGCTCCGAGCAGTACTTC.

This clonotype was recorded a few times. One junction end does not reproduce the germline sequence, and a read error may be involved. This chain uses TRBV9 with TRBJ2-3; 8 bases map to TRBD2. Germline lookup yields CDR1 SGDLS and CDR2 YYNGEE. The CDR3 covers 18 residues. The CDR3 DNA follows: TGTGCCAGCAGCGTATCCACCGGGACTAGGGGAGTCACAGATGCGCAGTATTTT. Amino acids: CASSVSTGTRGVTDAQYF.

This clonotype was seen a few times. The CDR3: CASSPGGPTMNEQFF. The CDR3 nucleotides are TGTGCCAGCAGCCCGGGAGGGCCCACAATGAATGAGCAGTTCTTC. The chain couples TRBV28 to TRBJ2-1; 8 bases are shared with TRBD2. The germline CDR1 and CDR2 sequences are MDHEN and SYDVKM. The CDR3 consists of 15 residues. With V trimmed by 6 bases and J by 7 bases, 11 bases remained unmatched. Variable domain in full (rest from reference TRBV28 and TRBJ2-1): DVKVTQSSRYLVKRTGEKVFLECVQDMDHENMFWYRQDPGLGLRLIYFSYDVKMKEKGDIPEGYSVSREKKERFSLILESASTNQTSMYLCASSPGGPTMNEQFFGPGTRLTVL.

This clonotype was counted between two and nine times. The V gene is TRBV7-8, the J gene TRBJ1-1; tentatively, D is TRBD1 (6 bases). There are 15 residues in the CDR3. Germline V gives CDR1 SGHVS, CDR2 FQNEAQ. Between the trimmed V and J ends, which lost 1 base and 1 base, there was a span of 10 bases. The CDR3: CASSLVGQPNTEAFF. The CDR3 DNA is TGTGCCAGCAGCTTAGTAGGACAGCCGAACACTGAAGCTTTCTTT.

This clonotype has a handful of counts. The chain is built from TRBV7-6 and TRBJ2-1; 8 bases align to TRBD2. The CDR3 runs to 15 residues. V gave up 5 bases and J gave up 6 bases; unmatched junction bases: 9. CDR1 is SGHVS, CDR2 FNYEAQ, per germline. The CDR3 coding sequence is TGTGCCAGCAGCCTTACCGAGCGGGGGATCAATGAGCAGTTCTTC. Its translation is CASSLTERGINEQFF.

In this sample, this clonotype turned up many times. V is TRBV2 and J is TRBJ1-2, with D possibly being TRBD1 (5 bases). Trimming left V 3 bases short and J 12 bases short, with 14 bases between. The CDR3 totals 12 residues. Per germline, CDR1 SNHLY and CDR2 FYNNEI. The CDR3 region has the DNA TGTGCCAGCAGTGAGGGGCCGACACTCAACACCTTC. Translation gives CASSEGPTLNTF. Full variable domain (remainder filled in from reference TRBV2 and TRBJ1-2): EPEVTQTPSHQVTQMGQEVILRCVPISNHLYFYWYRQILGQKVEFLVSFYNNEISEKSEIFDDQFSVERPDGSNFTLKIRSTKLEDSAMYFCASSEGPTLNTFGSGTRLTVV.

This clonotype appeared a few times. The chain recombines TRBV19 with TRBJ2-5; TRBD1 might be the D (5 bases). The germline CDR1 and CDR2 sequences are LNHDA and SQIVND (reference sequence). This CDR3 spans 13 amino acids. Trimming removed 7 bases from V and 5 bases from J, with 14 bases in between. CDR3 bases: TGTGCCAGTAACCAGGGTCCACGGGAGACCCAGTACTTC. Translation gives CASNQGPRETQYF.

This clonotype came up many times. The CDR3 coding sequence is TGTGCCACCCAGGGGACCTACGAGCAGTACTTC. Translated, it gives CATQGTYEQYF. The rearrangement links TRBV10-3 to TRBJ2-7; tentative D call: TRBD1 (6 bases). The length of the CDR3 is 11 residues. The germline V and J ends were trimmed by 10 bases and 2 bases, with 9 bases remaining between them. Germline CDR1 is ENHRY and CDR2 is SYGVKD.

This clonotype was counted a few times. The gene calls are TRBV11-3 and TRBJ2-1, with 9 nucleotides matching TRBD1. This CDR3 has 15 residues. CDR1 is SGHNT, CDR2 YENEEA, per germline. The ends lost 5 bases at V and 3 bases at J; junction bases unmatched: 5. CDR3 sequence: CASSDRQGVYNEQFF. CDR3 sequence (DNA): TGTGCCAGCAGCGACAGACAGGGGGTCTACAATGAGCAGTTCTTC. Variable domain in full (rest from reference TRBV11-3 and TRBJ2-1): EAGVVQSPRYKIIEKKQPVAFWCNPISGHNTLYWYLQNLGQGPELLIRYENEEAVDDSQLPKDRFSAERLKGVDSTLKIQPAELGDSAVYLCASSDRQGVYNEQFFGPGTRLTVL.

This clonotype was counted ten times or more. The gene calls are TRBV30 and TRBJ2-3, with D possibly TRBD1 on 5 matching bases. Germline lookup yields CDR1 GTSNPN and CDR2 SVGIG (reference sequence). This CDR3 has 14 residues. V was pared by 5 bases and J by 1 base, with 13 bases between. The CDR3: CAWSHGARTDTQYF. The CDR3 DNA reads as TGTGCCTGGTCCCATGGGGCCCGCACAGATACGCAGTATTTT. Based on the CDR3 plus reference TRBV30 and TRBJ2-3, the full variable domain is SQTIHQWPATLVQPVGSPLSLECTVEGTSNPNLYWYRQAAGRGLQLLFYSVGIGQISSEVPQNLSASRPQDRQFILSSKKLLLSDSGFYLCAWSHGARTDTQYFGPGTRLTVL.

On this clonotype: A much larger clone is a single base away; this may be a read error. The V call is TRBV3-1, the J call TRBJ1-1, with D tentatively TRBD1 (5 bases). CDR3 length: 13 amino acids. Germline CDR1 is LGHDT and CDR2 is YNNKEL (reference sequence). The DNA of the CDR3 is TGTGCCAGCGGCCAAAGGGAGGGGACTGAAGCTTTCTTT. Encoded protein: CASGQREGTEAFF.

On this clonotype: Being one base from a much bigger clone, this may be a read error. The V gene is TRBV28, the J gene TRBJ1-6; D is ambiguous. Germline CDR1 reads MDHEN; CDR2 reads SYDVKM. The CDR3 extends over 12 amino acids. Trimming pared 5 bases from V and 5 bases from J, leaving 4 bases between. The CDR3 DNA is TGTGCCAGCAGTCCCCATAATTCACCCCTCCACTTT. This codes for CASSPHNSPLHF.

This clonotype was seen repeatedly, ten times or more. This chain connects TRBV29-1 to TRBJ1-2; D is ambiguous. The germline V and J ends were trimmed by 0 bases and 9 bases, with 14 bases remaining between them. CDR1 is SQVTM, CDR2 ANQGSEA, per germline. This CDR3 comprises 13 residues. The DNA of the CDR3 is TGCAGCGTTGAAGATCGGTCCAAAATGAGCTACACCTTC. Translating it yields CSVEDRSKMSYTF. The full variable domain, completed using reference TRBV29-1 and TRBJ1-2, is SAVISQKPSRDICQRGTSLTIQCQVDSQVTMMFWYRQQPGQSLTLIATANQGSEATYESGFVIDKFPISRPNLTFSTLTVSNMSPEDSSIYLCSVEDRSKMSYTFGSGTRLTVV.

This clonotype has a count of ten or more. The V call is TRBV19, the J call TRBJ1-1; D possibly corresponds to TRBD1 (5 bases). Germline V gene data show CDR1 as LNHDA and CDR2 as SQIVND (reference sequence). The V end lost 3 bases, the J end lost 4 bases, and 9 bases lay between the germline ends. The CDR3 contains 13 residues. CDR3 nucleotide sequence: TGTGCCAGTAGTATTTCGGGGGTCACTGAAGCTTTCTTT. This gives the protein CASSISGVTEAFF.